This T cell receptor beta chain was found in a study of cytomegalovirus exposure and HLA in healthy donors. Study conclusions and caveats: Analysis was carried out at a later point, and it linked a missense DCLRE1C variant to TCR beta V- and J-gene trimming.

This clone was seen more than once but under ten times. The antigen is undetermined. In the same sample, other DNA sequences code for this CDR3. The study ran its PCR with 60 Vbeta and 13 Jbeta primers. Sequenced by immunoSEQ multiplex PCR; TCRdb stores in-frame clones only, minus some. The sample lists 100,000 or so clones, roughly three quarters occurring once. V was pared by 2 bases and J by 5 bases, with 7 bases between. Germline V CDR1 and CDR2: SEHNR, FQNEAQ (reference sequence). This CDR3 region has 12 residues. Material for sequencing was PBMCs. This TCR was recovered from a man aged 30 to 45 in good health and CMV-seronegative. The chain links TRBV7-9 to TRBJ2-7; D ambiguous. CDR3 coding DNA: TGTGCCAGCAGCTTAACCGGTAACGAGCAGTACTTC. Residues: CASSLTGNEQYF.